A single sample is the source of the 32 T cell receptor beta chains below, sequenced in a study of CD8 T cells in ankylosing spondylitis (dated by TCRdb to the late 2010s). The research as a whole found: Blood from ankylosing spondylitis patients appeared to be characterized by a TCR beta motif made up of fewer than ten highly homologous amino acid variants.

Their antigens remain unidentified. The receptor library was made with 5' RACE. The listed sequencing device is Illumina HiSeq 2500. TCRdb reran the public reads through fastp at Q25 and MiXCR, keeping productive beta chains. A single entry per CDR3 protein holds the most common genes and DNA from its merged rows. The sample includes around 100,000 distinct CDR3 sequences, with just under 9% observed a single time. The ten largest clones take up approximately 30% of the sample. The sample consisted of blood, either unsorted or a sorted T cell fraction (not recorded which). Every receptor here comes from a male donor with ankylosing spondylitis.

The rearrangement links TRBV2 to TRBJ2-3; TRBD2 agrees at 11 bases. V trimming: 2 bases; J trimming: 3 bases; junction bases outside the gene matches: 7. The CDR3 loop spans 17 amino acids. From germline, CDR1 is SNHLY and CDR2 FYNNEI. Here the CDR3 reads CASSELTTSGRTDTQYF. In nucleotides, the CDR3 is TGTGCCAGCAGTGAACTCACAACTAGCGGGAGAACAGATACGCAGTATTTT.

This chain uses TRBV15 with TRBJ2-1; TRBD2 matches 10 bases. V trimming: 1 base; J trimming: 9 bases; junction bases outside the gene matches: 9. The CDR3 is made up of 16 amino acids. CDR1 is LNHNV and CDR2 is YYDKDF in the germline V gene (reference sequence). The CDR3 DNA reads TGTGCCACCAGCAGAGGCCACGGTCGGACTAGCGGTGAGCAGTTCTTC. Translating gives CATSRGHGRTSGEQFF.

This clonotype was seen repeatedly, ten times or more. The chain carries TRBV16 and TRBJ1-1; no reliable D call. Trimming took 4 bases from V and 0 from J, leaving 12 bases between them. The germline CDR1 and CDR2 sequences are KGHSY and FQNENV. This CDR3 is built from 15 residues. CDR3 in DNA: TGTGCCAGCAGCCGCCCGAAGGGCATGAACACTGAAGCTTTCTTT. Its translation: CASSRPKGMNTEAFF.

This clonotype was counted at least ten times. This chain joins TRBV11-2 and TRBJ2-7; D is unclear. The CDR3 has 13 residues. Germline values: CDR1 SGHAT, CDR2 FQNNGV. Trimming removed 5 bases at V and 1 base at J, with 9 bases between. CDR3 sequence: CASSLERSYEQYF. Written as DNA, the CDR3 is TGTGCCAGCAGCCTCGAGCGTTCCTACGAGCAGTACTTC.

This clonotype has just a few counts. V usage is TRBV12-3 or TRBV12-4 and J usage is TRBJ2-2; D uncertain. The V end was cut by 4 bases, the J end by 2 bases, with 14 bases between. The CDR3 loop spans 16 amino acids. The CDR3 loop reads CASSSPSSVNTGELFF. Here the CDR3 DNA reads TGTGCCAGCAGTTCTCCGTCTAGTGTTAACACCGGGGAGCTGTTTTTT.

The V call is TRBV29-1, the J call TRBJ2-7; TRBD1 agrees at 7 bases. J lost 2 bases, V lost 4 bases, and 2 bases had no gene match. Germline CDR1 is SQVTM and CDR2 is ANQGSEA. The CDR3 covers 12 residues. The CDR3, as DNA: TGCAGCGTTGGGGACAGTCCCTACGAGCAGTACTTC. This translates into CSVGDSPYEQYF.

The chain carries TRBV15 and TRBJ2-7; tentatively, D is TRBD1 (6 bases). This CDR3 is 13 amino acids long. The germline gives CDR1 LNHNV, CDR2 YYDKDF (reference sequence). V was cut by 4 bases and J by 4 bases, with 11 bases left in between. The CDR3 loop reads CATSTSQGYEQYV. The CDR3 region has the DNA TGTGCCACCAGCACTTCACAGGGATACGAGCAGTACGTC.

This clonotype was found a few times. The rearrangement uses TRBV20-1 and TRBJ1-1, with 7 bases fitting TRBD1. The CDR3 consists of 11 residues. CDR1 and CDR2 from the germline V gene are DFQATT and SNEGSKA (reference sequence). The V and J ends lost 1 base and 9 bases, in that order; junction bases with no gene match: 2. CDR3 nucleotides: TGCAGTGCTAGAGGGGGACAGCAAGCTTTCTTT. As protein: CSARGGQQAFF.

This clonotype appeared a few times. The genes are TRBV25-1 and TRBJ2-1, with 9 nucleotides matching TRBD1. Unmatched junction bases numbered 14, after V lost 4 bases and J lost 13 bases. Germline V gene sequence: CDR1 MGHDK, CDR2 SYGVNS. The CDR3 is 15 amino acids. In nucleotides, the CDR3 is TGTGCCAGCAGTGCCGGACAGGGGATTACAATGAAACAGTTCTTC. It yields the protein CASSAGQGITMKQFF.

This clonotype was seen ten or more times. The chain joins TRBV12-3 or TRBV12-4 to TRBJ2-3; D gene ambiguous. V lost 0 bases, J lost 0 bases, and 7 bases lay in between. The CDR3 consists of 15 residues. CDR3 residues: CASSLAEVSTDTQYF. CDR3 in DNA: TGTGCCAGCAGTTTAGCAGAGGTTAGCACAGATACGCAGTATTTT.

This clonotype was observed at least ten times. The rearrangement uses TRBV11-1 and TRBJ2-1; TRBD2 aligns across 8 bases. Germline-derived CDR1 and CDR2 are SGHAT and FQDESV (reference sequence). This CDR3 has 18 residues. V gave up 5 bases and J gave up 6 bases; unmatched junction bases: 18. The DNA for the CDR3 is TGTGCCAGCAGCGTTAGGGTTAAAGAGCGGGAGACGCGCAATGAGCAGTTCTTC. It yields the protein CASSVRVKERETRNEQFF.

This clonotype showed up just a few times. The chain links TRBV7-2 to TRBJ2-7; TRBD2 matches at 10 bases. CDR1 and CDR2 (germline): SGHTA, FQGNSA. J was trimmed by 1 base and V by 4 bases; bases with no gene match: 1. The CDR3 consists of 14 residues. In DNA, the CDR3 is TGTGCCAGCAGCTCTAGCGGGGGATCCTACGAGCAGTACTTC. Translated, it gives CASSSSGGSYEQYF.

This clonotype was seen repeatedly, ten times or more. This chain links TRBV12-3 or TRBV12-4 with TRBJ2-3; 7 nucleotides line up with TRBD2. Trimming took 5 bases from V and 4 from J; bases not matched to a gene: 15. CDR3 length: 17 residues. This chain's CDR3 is CASSRPLGLDYPDTQYF. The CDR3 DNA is TGTGCCAGCAGTCGTCCTTTAGGACTAGATTACCCAGATACGCAGTATTTT.

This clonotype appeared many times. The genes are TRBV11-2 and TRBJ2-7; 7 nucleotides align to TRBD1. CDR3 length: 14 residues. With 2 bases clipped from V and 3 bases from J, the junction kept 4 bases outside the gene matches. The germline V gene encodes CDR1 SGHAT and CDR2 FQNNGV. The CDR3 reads CASSLSAGGYEQYF. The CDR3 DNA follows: TGTGCCAGCAGCTTAAGCGCAGGGGGCTACGAGCAGTACTTC.

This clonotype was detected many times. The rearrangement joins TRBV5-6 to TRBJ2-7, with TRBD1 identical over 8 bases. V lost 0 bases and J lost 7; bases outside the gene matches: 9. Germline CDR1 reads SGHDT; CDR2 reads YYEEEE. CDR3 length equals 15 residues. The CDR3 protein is CASSLEVTGANEQYF. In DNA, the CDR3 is TGTGCCAGCAGCTTGGAAGTGACAGGGGCGAATGAGCAGTACTTC.

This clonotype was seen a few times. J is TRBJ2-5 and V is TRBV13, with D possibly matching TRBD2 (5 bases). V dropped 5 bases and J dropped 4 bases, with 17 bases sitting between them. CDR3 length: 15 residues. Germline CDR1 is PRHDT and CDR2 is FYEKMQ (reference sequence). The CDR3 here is CASSRVSGYAETQYF. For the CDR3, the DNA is TGTGCCAGCAGCCGCGTGTCGGGGTATGCAGAGACCCAGTACTTC.

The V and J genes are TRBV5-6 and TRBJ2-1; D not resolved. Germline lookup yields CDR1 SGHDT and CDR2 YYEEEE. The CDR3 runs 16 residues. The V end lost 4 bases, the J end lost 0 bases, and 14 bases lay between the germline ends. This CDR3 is CASSKQPILSYNEQFF. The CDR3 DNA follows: TGTGCCAGCAGCAAACAGCCCATACTCTCCTACAATGAGCAGTTCTTC.

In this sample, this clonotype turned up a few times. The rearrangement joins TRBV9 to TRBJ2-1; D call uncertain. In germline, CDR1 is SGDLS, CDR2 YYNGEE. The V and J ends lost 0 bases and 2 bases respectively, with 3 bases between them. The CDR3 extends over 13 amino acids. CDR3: CASSVDPYNEQFF. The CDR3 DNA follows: TGTGCCAGCAGCGTAGACCCCTACAATGAGCAGTTCTTC.

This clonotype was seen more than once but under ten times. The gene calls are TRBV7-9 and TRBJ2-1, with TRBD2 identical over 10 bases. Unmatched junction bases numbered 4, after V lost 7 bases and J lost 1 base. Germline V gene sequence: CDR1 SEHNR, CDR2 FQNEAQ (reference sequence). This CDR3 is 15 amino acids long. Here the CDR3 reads CASTLAGASYNEQFF. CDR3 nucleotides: TGTGCCAGCACCCTAGCGGGAGCATCCTACAATGAGCAGTTCTTC.

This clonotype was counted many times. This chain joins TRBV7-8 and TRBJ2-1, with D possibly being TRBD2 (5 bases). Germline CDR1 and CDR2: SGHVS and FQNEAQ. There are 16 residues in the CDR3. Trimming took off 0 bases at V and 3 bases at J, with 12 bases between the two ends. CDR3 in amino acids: CASSLASSQDYNEQFF. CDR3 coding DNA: TGTGCCAGCAGCTTAGCGTCTAGCCAAGACTACAATGAGCAGTTCTTC.

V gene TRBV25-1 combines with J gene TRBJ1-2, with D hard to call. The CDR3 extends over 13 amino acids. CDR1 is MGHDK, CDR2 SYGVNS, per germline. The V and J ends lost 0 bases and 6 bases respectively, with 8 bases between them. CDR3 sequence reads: CASSEYPVDGYTF. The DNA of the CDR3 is TGTGCCAGCAGTGAATATCCGGTTGATGGCTACACCTTC.

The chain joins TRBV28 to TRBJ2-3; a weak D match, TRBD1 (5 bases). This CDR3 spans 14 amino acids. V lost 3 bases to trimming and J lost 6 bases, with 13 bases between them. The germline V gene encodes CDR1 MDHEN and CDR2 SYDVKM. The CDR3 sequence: CASSFWGLGDTQYF. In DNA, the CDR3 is TGTGCCAGCAGTTTTTGGGGCTTGGGGGATACGCAGTATTTT.

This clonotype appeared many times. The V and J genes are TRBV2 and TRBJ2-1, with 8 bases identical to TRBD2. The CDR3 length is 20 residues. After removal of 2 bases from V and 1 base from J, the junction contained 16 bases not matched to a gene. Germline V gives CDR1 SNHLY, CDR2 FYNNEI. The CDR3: CASSETGLAVTPQSYNEQFF. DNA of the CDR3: TGTGCCAGCAGTGAAACAGGACTAGCTGTAACCCCACAATCCTACAATGAGCAGTTCTTC.

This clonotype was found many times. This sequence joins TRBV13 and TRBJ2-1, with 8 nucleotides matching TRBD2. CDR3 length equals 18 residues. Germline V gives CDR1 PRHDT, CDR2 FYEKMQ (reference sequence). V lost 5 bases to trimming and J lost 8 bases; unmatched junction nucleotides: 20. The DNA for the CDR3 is TGTGCCAGCAGCCCGAGGGGGAGCGCGGGAGGTTCGGTCGATGAGCAGTTCTTC. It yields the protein CASSPRGSAGGSVDEQFF. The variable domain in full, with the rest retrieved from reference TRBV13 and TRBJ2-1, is AAGVIQSPRHLIKEKRETATLKCYPIPRHDTVYWYQQGPGQDPQFLISFYEKMQSDKGSIPDRFSAQQFSDYHSELNMSSLELGDSALYFCASSPRGSAGGSVDEQFFGPGTRLTVL.

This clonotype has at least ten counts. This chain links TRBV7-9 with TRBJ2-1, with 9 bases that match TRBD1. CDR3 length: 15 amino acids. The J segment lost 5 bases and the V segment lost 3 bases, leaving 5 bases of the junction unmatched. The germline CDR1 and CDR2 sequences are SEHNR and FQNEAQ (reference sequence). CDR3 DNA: TGTGCCAGCAGCTTCGTACGGGACAGGGACAATGAGCAGTTCTTC. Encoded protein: CASSFVRDRDNEQFF.

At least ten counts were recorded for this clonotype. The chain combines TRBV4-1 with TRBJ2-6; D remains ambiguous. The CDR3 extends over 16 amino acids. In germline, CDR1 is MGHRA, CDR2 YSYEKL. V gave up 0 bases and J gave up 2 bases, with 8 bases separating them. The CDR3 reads CASSQDGVPGANVLTF. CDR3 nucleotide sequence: TGCGCCAGCAGCCAAGATGGGGTTCCTGGGGCCAACGTCCTGACTTTC.

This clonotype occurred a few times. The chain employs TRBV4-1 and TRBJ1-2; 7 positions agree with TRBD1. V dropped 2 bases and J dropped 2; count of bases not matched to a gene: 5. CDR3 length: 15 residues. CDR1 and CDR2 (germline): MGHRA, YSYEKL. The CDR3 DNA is TGCGCCAGCAGCCAATCGACAGGGTGGAACTATGGCTACACCTTC. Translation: CASSQSTGWNYGYTF.

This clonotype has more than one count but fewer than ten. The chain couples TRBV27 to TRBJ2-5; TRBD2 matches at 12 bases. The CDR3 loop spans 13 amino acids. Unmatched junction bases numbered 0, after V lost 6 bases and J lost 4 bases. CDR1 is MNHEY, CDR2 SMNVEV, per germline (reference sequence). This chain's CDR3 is CASRLAGGETQYF. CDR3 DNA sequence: TGTGCCAGCAGACTAGCGGGAGGAGAGACCCAGTACTTC.

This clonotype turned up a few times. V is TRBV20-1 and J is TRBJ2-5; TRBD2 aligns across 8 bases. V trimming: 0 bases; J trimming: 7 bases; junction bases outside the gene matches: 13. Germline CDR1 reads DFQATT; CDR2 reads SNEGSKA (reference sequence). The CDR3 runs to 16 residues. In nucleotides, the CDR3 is TGCAGTGCTAGAGATAAATTCGCGGGAGGTTGGATGACCCAGTACTTC. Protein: CSARDKFAGGWMTQYF.

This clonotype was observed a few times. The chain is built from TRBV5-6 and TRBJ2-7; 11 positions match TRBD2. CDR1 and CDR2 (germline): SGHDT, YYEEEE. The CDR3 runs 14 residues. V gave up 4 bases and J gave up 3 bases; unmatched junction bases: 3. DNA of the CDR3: TGTGCCAGCAGCCCGACTAGCGGGATCTACGAGCAGTACTTC. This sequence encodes CASSPTSGIYEQYF.

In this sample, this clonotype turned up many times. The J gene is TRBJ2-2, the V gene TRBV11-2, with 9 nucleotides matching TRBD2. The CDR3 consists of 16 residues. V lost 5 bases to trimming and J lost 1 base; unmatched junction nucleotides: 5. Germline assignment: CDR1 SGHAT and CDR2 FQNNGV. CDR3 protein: CASSHLAGLNTGELFF. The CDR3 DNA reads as TGTGCCAGCAGCCACCTAGCGGGACTGAACACCGGGGAGCTGTTTTTT.

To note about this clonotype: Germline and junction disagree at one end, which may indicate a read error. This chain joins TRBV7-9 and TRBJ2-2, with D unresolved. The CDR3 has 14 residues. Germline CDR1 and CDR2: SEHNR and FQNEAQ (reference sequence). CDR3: CASSLKGNAGELFF. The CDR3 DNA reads TGTGCCAGCAGCTTGAAAGGGAACGCCGGGGAGCTGTTTTTT.